This T cell receptor beta chain was obtained from a study of human T cells and chemical hapten exposure. Overall study context: Small discrepancies in pooled library volume mainly accounted for the varying TCR yields per sample.

V lost 4 bases and J lost 2, with 17 bases in between. Germline loops: CDR1 LGHNA, CDR2 YNFKEQ. There are 16 residues in the CDR3. A remark on this clonotype: Its specificity is unknown.

Notes on the study in general: Unchanged with DPC sensitization were TCRs above 1 in 1000 frequency.

In the authors' workflow: Sample TCR counts, which ranged from about 23,224 to 690,600, had a median of approximately 96,000. One entry per CDR3 protein, called by TCRdb with MiXCR from the RACE reads. TCRdb, rather than the study authors, made the V and J calls. Here the sample spans roughly 92,000 distinct CDR3 sequences, about an eighth being singletons. Noted time point: patch test 2, 6 weeks after DPC sensitization. As to treatment: therapeutic diphenylcyclopropenone sensitization with weekly scalp DPC. This chain joins TRBV4-2 and TRBJ1-2, with D perhaps matching TRBD1 (6 bases). This TCR was recovered from a woman between 35 and 50 years old with alopecia areata. Some clones in this sample may be carry-over from other donors' samples. The source was whole blood, collected in connection with sensitization to the hapten diphenylcyclopropenone (DPC). The CDR3 protein is CASSPAGTDRNYGYTF. CDR3 sequence (DNA): TGTGCCAGCAGCCCGGCAGGTACAGACAGGAACTATGGCTACACCTTC.